The sequence of this T cell receptor beta chain was determined in a study of identical twins. A single record per CDR3 protein comes from TCRdb applying MiXCR to the 5' RACE reads. The sample yields hundreds of thousands of distinct CDR3 sequences, 21% seen once. The V gene lost 0 bases and the J gene lost 5 bases, with 10 bases spanning the gap. The CDR3 contains 13 residues. Looked up from germline, CDR1 is SQVTM and CDR2 is ANQGSEA. These data were likewise used in another study, on T cells expressing NK-cell markers.

Sequencing was performed on PBMCs. This TCR was recovered from a young woman in good health. The genes are TRBV29-1 and TRBJ1-1; D is ambiguous. CDR3 bases: TGCAGCGTTGAAGATCTGATGGGGACTGAAGCTTTCTTT. It specifies CSVEDLMGTEAFF.